These 27 T cell receptor beta chains share one sample of origin, sequenced in a study of human T cells and chemical hapten exposure. Using its own MiXCR run on the RACE reads, TCRdb lists one record per CDR3 protein. The table shows 95,000 to 130,000 distinct CDR3 sequences, with about 12% occurring only once. Time point given: patch test 1, 2 weeks after DPC sensitization. Treatment described: therapeutic diphenylcyclopropenone sensitization with weekly scalp DPC. The material sequenced was whole blood, taken in connection with sensitization to the hapten diphenylcyclopropenone (DPC). The receptors originated from a woman aged 45 to 65 with alopecia areata. Some clones in this sample may be carry-over from other donors' samples.

This clonotype has a count of ten or more. The gene calls are TRBV12-3 or TRBV12-4 and TRBJ2-2, with D unclear. There are 15 residues in the CDR3. V lost 9 bases to trimming and J lost 4 bases, with 18 bases between them. In nucleotides, the CDR3 is TGTGCCAGAGATCCCAGAGCAAACATCACCGGGGAGCTGTTTTTT. Translating gives CARDPRANITGELFF.

The genes are TRBV4-1 and TRBJ2-1, with D possibly TRBD2 on 5 matching bases. The V and J ends lost 1 base and 0 bases respectively, with 10 bases between them. Germline values: CDR1 MGHRA, CDR2 YSYEKL. The CDR3 is made up of 16 amino acids. CDR3 in DNA: TGCGCCAGCAGCCAAGGAGTGGGGAGCTCCTACAATGAGCAGTTCTTC. Translating gives CASSQGVGSSYNEQFF.

Many counts were recorded for this clonotype. The rearrangement uses TRBV18 and TRBJ2-7; 10 bases are a match to TRBD1. Germline V CDR1 and CDR2: KGHSH, LQKENI. This CDR3 contains 16 residues. V dropped 2 bases and J dropped 3; count of bases not matched to a gene: 7. CDR3 sequence: CASSPSTGQGVYEQYF. The CDR3 DNA follows: TGTGCCAGCTCACCAAGTACTGGACAGGGGGTCTACGAGCAGTACTTC.

This clonotype was counted only a few times. The CDR3: CASSISHEQYF. For the CDR3, the DNA is TGTGCCAGCAGTATCAGCCACGAGCAGTACTTC. The rearrangement links TRBV28 to TRBJ2-7; D is ambiguous. Germline V gene sequence: CDR1 MDHEN, CDR2 SYDVKM. The V gene lost 5 bases and the J gene lost 5 bases, with 7 bases spanning the gap. The length of the CDR3 is 11 residues.

This clonotype was detected a few times. The chain combines TRBV29-1 with TRBJ2-1; D unresolved. V lost 4 bases and J 2 bases, leaving 3 bases between the germline ends. Germline CDR1 is SQVTM and CDR2 is ANQGSEA. This CDR3 comprises 11 residues. The CDR3 nucleotides are TGCAGCGTTGCTACCTACAATGAGCAGTTCTTC. Translated, it gives CSVATYNEQFF.

This clonotype was observed at least ten times. The V call is TRBV4-2, the J call TRBJ1-2; no clear D. Per the germline V gene, CDR1 is LGHNA and CDR2 is YNFKEQ. The V and J ends lost 0 bases and 7 bases respectively, with 12 bases between them. The CDR3 totals 14 residues. The CDR3 reads CASSQDVGKTGYTF. The DNA of the CDR3 is TGTGCCAGCAGCCAAGATGTAGGGAAAACTGGCTACACCTTC.

V and J are TRBV5-1 and TRBJ2-1; D perhaps matches TRBD1 (6 bases). The V gene lost 0 bases and the J gene lost 6 bases, with 7 bases spanning the gap. From germline, CDR1 is SGHRS and CDR2 YFSETQ. This CDR3 is built from 13 residues. For the CDR3, the DNA is TGCGCCAGCAGCTTGGGACAGGCCAATGAGCAGTTCTTC. Translated, it gives CASSLGQANEQFF.

This clonotype occurred many times. The V call is TRBV7-6, the J call TRBJ1-1; TRBD1 agrees at 8 bases. This CDR3 has 13 amino acids. Trimming cost V 5 bases and J 6 bases; bases outside gene matches: 5. Per the germline V gene, CDR1 is SGHVS and CDR2 is FNYEAQ. The CDR3 sequence is CASSITGGAEAFF. The DNA of the CDR3 is TGTGCCAGCAGCATAACAGGGGGAGCTGAAGCTTTCTTT.

The table lists this clonotype with a few counts. The V gene is TRBV27, the J gene TRBJ2-1; D gene ambiguous. There are 15 residues in the CDR3. Germline CDR1 MNHEY, CDR2 SMNVEV (reference sequence). Trimming shortened V by 0 bases and J by 0 bases, and 6 bases separated the two germline ends. CDR3 nucleotide sequence: TGTGCCAGCAGTTTATCTGGGGTCTCCTACAATGAGCAGTTCTTC. It yields the protein CASSLSGVSYNEQFF.

There are a few counts of this clonotype. The gene calls are TRBV4-2 and TRBJ2-5; D is perhaps TRBD2 (6 bases). Trimming removed 1 base at V and 4 bases at J, with 10 bases between. CDR3 size: 14 residues. CDR1 LGHNA and CDR2 YNFKEQ come from the germline V gene. The CDR3 is CASSQGQGGETQYF. The CDR3 bases are TGTGCCAGCAGCCAAGGTCAGGGAGGAGAGACCCAGTACTTC.

The V gene is TRBV7-9, the J gene TRBJ2-2; 8 bases align to TRBD2. The CDR3 runs 16 residues. Germline V gene sequence: CDR1 SEHNR, CDR2 FQNEAQ (reference sequence). After removal of 5 bases from V and 4 bases from J, the junction contained 9 bases not matched to a gene. Here the CDR3 reads CASSPRIAGSTGELFF. The CDR3 nucleotides read TGTGCCAGCAGCCCGCGGATAGCGGGGTCCACCGGGGAGCTGTTTTTT. The full variable domain, its missing parts supplied by reference TRBV7-9 and TRBJ2-2, is DTGVSQNPRHKITKRGQNVTFRCDPISEHNRLYWYRQTLGQGPEFLTYFQNEAQLEKSRLLSDRFSAERPKGSFSTLEIQRTEQGDSAMYLCASSPRIAGSTGELFFGEGSRLTVL.

This clonotype was picked up a small number of times. V is TRBV18 and J is TRBJ1-2; 9 bases fit TRBD1. This CDR3 is built from 17 residues. Per germline, CDR1 KGHSH and CDR2 LQKENI. Trimming took 3 bases from V and 7 from J; bases not matched to a gene: 15. CDR3 sequence (DNA): TGTGCCAGCTCACCCCGGGACAGGGACCCTACGTTGGCTGGCTACACCTTC. Translated, it gives CASSPRDRDPTLAGYTF.

In regard to this clonotype: The conserved final phenylalanine or tryptophan is absent from the CDR3, which likely points to a read error. The chain uses TRBV24-1 and TRBJ2-3, with a weak D call TRBD1 (5 bases). The V end lost 2 bases, the J end lost 3 bases, and 11 bases lay between the germline ends. In germline, CDR1 is KGHDR, CDR2 SFDVKD. The CDR3 extends over 15 amino acids. The DNA for the CDR3 is TGTGCCACCAGTGATTATCAGGGTACGACAGATACGCAGTATTTA. Amino acids: CATSDYQGTTDTQYL.

The chain employs TRBV10-1 and TRBJ2-3, with 11 bases matching TRBD2. Germline CDR1 WNHNN, CDR2 SYGVQD (reference sequence). CDR3 length: 15 residues. The V and J ends lost 0 bases and 6 bases, in that order; junction bases with no gene match: 2. The CDR3 coding sequence is TGCGCCAGCAGTGAGTCGCTAGCGGGGGGTGATACGCAGTATTTT. Protein product: CASSESLAGGDTQYF.

The chain couples TRBV28 to TRBJ2-7, with TRBD1 identical over 9 bases. J lost 7 bases, V lost 5 bases, and 9 bases had no gene match. The CDR3 has 14 residues. The germline gives CDR1 MDHEN, CDR2 SYDVKM. The DNA for the CDR3 is TGTGCCAGCAGTGTCTTACAGGGGGCTCGGGAGCAGTACTTC. It is translated as CASSVLQGAREQYF.

V usage is TRBV29-1 and J usage is TRBJ1-1; the D is unclear. Per germline, CDR1 SQVTM and CDR2 ANQGSEA. This CDR3 is built from 13 residues. Trimming took 6 bases from V and 0 from J, leaving 11 bases between them. As DNA, the CDR3 is TGCAGCGTCCTGACGGATGTGAACACTGAAGCTTTCTTT. Translating it yields CSVLTDVNTEAFF. The full variable domain, rest sourced from reference TRBV29-1 and TRBJ1-1, is SAVISQKPSRDICQRGTSLTIQCQVDSQVTMMFWYRQQPGQSLTLIATANQGSEATYESGFVIDKFPISRPNLTFSTLTVSNMSPEDSSIYLCSVLTDVNTEAFFGQGTRLTVV.

The sample holds many counts of this clonotype. The V call is TRBV28, the J call TRBJ2-1; 11 bases are shared with TRBD1. The J segment lost 4 bases and the V segment lost 11 bases, leaving 10 bases of the junction unmatched. The CDR3 extends over 15 amino acids. CDR1 and CDR2 (germline): MDHEN, SYDVKM. The CDR3 sequence is CASLAGDRGYNEQFF. The CDR3 DNA reads TGTGCCTCCTTAGCCGGGGACAGGGGGTACAATGAGCAGTTCTTC.

This clonotype appeared many times. This chain joins TRBV7-2 and TRBJ2-2; the D is unclear. CDR1 is SGHTA and CDR2 is FQGNSA in the germline V gene. Trimming left V 2 bases short and J 4 bases short, with 8 bases between. This CDR3 spans 14 amino acids. DNA for the CDR3: TGTGCCAGCAGCTTATTCCGAACCACCGGGGAGCTGTTTTTT. It yields the protein CASSLFRTTGELFF.

This clonotype was seen ten or more times. The chain is built from TRBV6-6 and TRBJ2-7, with D perhaps TRBD2 (6 bases). Trimming stripped 1 base from V and 4 bases from J, with 11 bases between. This CDR3 comprises 14 residues. In germline, CDR1 is MNHNY, CDR2 SVGAGI (reference sequence). CDR3 sequence (DNA): TGTGCCAGCAGTTACTACCGGGGGTCGTACGAGCAGTACTTC. Amino acid sequence: CASSYYRGSYEQYF.

This clonotype showed up many times. The chain recombines TRBV18 with TRBJ2-3, with a possible D match to TRBD2 (5 bases). This CDR3 has 14 amino acids. CDR1 KGHSH and CDR2 LQKENI come from the germline V gene. The ends were cut back, 5 bases at V and 2 bases at J, with 11 bases in the middle. The CDR3, as DNA: TGTGCCAGCTCATCAAGGACTTTCACAGATACGCAGTATTTT. Its translation: CASSSRTFTDTQYF.

Ten or more counts support this clonotype. The chain joins TRBV9 to TRBJ2-1; 16 bases line up with TRBD2. The CDR3 extends over 15 amino acids. Germline lookup yields CDR1 SGDLS and CDR2 YYNGEE. J gave up 7 bases and V 5 bases, and 3 bases lay outside the gene matches. The chain's CDR3 is CASRTGLAGGNEQFF. The DNA for the CDR3 is TGTGCCAGCAGGACGGGACTAGCGGGAGGGAATGAGCAGTTCTTC.

This clonotype was observed a few times. The J gene is TRBJ1-1, the V gene TRBV12-3 or TRBV12-4; D remains unclear. CDR3 length: 13 amino acids. Trimming pared 8 bases from V and 2 bases from J, leaving 12 bases between. The CDR3 DNA sequence: TGTGCCAGCGTCCGGACTGATAACACTGAAGCTTTCTTT. It specifies CASVRTDNTEAFF.

The table lists this clonotype with a few counts. This chain joins TRBV18 and TRBJ1-5; tentative D call: TRBD1 (5 bases). CDR3 length equals 13 residues. Germline assignment: CDR1 KGHSH and CDR2 LQKENI. Trimming stripped 2 bases from V and 7 bases from J, with 9 bases between. CDR3 protein: CASSPGAGQPQHF. In DNA, the CDR3 is TGTGCCAGCTCACCAGGGGCAGGGCAGCCCCAGCATTTT.

This clonotype appeared many times. The rearrangement uses TRBV29-1 and TRBJ2-7, with D possibly TRBD1 on 6 matching bases. CDR3 length: 12 amino acids. The germline gives CDR1 SQVTM, CDR2 ANQGSEA. This chain's CDR3 is CRFTGYAYEQYF. CDR3 sequence (DNA): TGCAGATTTACAGGGTACGCCTACGAGCAGTACTTC.

The chain recombines TRBV19 with TRBJ2-1; the D gene is possibly TRBD2 (5 bases). This CDR3 has 16 amino acids. V was clipped by 1 base and J by 5 bases, with 15 bases between them. In germline, CDR1 is LNHDA, CDR2 SQIVND (reference sequence). The CDR3 DNA reads TGTGCCAGTAGTATAGGAAGTCGGGGAGAGGACAATGAGCAGTTCTTC. Amino acids: CASSIGSRGEDNEQFF.

V and J are TRBV10-1 and TRBJ1-6; the D is unclear. Trimming took off 2 bases at V and 10 bases at J, with 6 bases between the two ends. The CDR3 extends over 12 amino acids. Germline V gene data show CDR1 as WNHNN and CDR2 as SYGVQD (reference sequence). In DNA form, the CDR3 reads TGCGCCAGCAGTGAGAGCGACTCACCCCTCCACTTT. Its protein is CASSESDSPLHF.

This chain links TRBV28 with TRBJ2-5; D tentatively reads TRBD1 or TRBD2 (5 bases each). In germline, CDR1 is MDHEN, CDR2 SYDVKM. V was trimmed by 6 bases and J by 5 bases, leaving 16 bases between them. This CDR3 spans 14 amino acids. The CDR3 reads CASSLGPPKETQYF. CDR3 nucleotide sequence: TGTGCCAGCAGCCTGGGACCGCCAAAGGAGACCCAGTACTTC. Looking up the rest from reference TRBV28 and TRBJ2-5 gives the full variable domain: DVKVTQSSRYLVKRTGEKVFLECVQDMDHENMFWYRQDPGLGLRLIYFSYDVKMKEKGDIPEGYSVSREKKERFSLILESASTNQTSMYLCASSLGPPKETQYFGPGTRLLVL.